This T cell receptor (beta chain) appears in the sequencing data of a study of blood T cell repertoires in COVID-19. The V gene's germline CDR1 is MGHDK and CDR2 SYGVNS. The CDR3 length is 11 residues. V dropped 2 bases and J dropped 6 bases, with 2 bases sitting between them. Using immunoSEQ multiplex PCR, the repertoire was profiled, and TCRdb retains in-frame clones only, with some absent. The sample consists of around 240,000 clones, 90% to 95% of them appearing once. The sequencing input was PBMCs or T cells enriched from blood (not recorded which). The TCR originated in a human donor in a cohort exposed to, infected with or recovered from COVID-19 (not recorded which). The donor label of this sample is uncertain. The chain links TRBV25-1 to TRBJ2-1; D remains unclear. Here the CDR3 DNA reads TGTGCCAGCAGTGAACTCAATGAGCAGTTCTTC. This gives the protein CASSELNEQFF. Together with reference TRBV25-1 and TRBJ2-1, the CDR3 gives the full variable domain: EADIYQTPRYLVIGTGKKITLECSQTMGHDKMYWYQQDPGMELHLIHYSYGVNSTEKGDLSSESTVSRIRTEHFPLTLESARPSHTSQYLCASSELNEQFFGPGTRLTVL.